The 5 T cell receptor beta chains below all came from one sample that was sequenced in a study of T cell responses to AZD1222 COVID-19 vaccine. Generated by immunoSEQ multiplex PCR, the TCRdb table keeps only in-frame clones and is missing some. The data hold tens of thousands of clones, with around 90% observed a single time. Sequences were derived from peripheral blood, sampled on day 0 of AZD1222 vaccination. The receptors stem from an adult in good health.

The chain carries TRBV18 and TRBJ1-6; 8 bases line up with TRBD1. This CDR3 comprises 16 residues. Germline V lookup: CDR1 KGHSH, CDR2 LQKENI. Trimming took 3 bases from V and 10 from J; bases not matched to a gene: 11. The DNA for the CDR3 is TGTGCCAGCTCACCGATTCCGACAGGGGCGAGATCACCCCTCCACTTT. Amino acids: CASSPIPTGARSPLHF.

This clone was counted a single time. The gene calls are TRBV11-3 and TRBJ1-2; 9 positions match TRBD1. This CDR3 contains 13 residues. Per germline, CDR1 SGHNT and CDR2 YENEEA. The V segment lost 3 bases and the J segment 6 bases; nucleotides outside the gene matches: 2. The CDR3 region has the DNA TGTGCCAGCAGCTTGGACAGGGGCCATGGCTACACCTTC. It encodes CASSLDRGHGYTF.

There are a few counts of this clone. The chain links TRBV5-8 to TRBJ1-1; D is unclear. CDR1 and CDR2 from the germline V gene are SGHTS and YDEGEE. This CDR3 contains 13 residues. V gave up 4 bases and J gave up 3 bases, with 10 bases separating them. The CDR3 sequence: CASSLERDTEAFF. The CDR3 nucleotides are TGTGCCAGCAGCCTTGAACGGGACACTGAAGCTTTCTTT.

The chain uses TRBV12-5 and TRBJ2-7; TRBD1 agrees at 7 bases. Germline CDR1 LGHNT, CDR2 FRNRAP. V was pared by 3 bases and J by 2 bases, with 7 bases of the junction left unmatched. CDR3 size: 15 residues. CDR3 amino acids: CASGFAQTGTYEQYF. CDR3 in DNA: TGTGCTAGTGGTTTCGCCCAGACAGGGACCTACGAGCAGTACTTC.

A few counts support this clone. The chain recombines TRBV3-1 (or the pseudogene TRBV3-2) with TRBJ2-7; a weak D match, TRBD1 (5 bases). The CDR3 runs 16 residues. The V end was cut by 0 bases, the J end by 2 bases, with 14 bases between. The V gene's germline CDR1 is LGHDT and CDR2 YNNKEL (reference sequence). CDR3 residues: CASSQEVVGVPYEQYF. The CDR3 DNA reads TGTGCCAGCAGCCAAGAAGTAGTAGGGGTTCCCTACGAGCAGTACTTC.